This T cell receptor beta chain was profiled in a study of cytomegalovirus exposure and HLA in healthy donors. Study-wide findings and caveats: Presence/absence results assume similar sequencing depth per donor, which may not hold. Among TCR beta chains of equal frequency, HLA-associated ones were more clonally expanded in a later analysis.

As for this clone: Antigen: not known.

Both 60 Vbeta primers and 13 Jbeta primers went into the PCR. TCRdb's copy holds only in-frame clones and misses some; the assay was immunoSEQ multiplex PCR. The sample contains some 150,000 clones, around 80% of which appear only once. CDR1 SGHTA and CDR2 FQGNSA come from the germline V gene. This CDR3 is built from 17 residues. With 0 bases removed from V and 1 base from J, the gap between germline ends came to 16 bases. Sequencing input: PBMCs. The genes are TRBV7-2 and TRBJ2-7, with D maybe TRBD2 (6 bases). The sequence was collected from a woman in her 50s in good health and CMV-seropositive. CDR3 in DNA: TGTGCCAGCAGCTTAGCGCGTTGGGGGACTGGATCCTACGAGCAGTACTTC. Translated: CASSLARWGTGSYEQYF. The variable domain in full, with the rest retrieved from reference TRBV7-2 and TRBJ2-7, is GAGVSQSPSNKVTEKGKDVELRCDPISGHTALYWYRQSLGQGLEFLIYFQGNSAPDKSGLPSDRFSAERTGGSVSTLTIQRTQQEDSAVYLCASSLARWGTGSYEQYFGPGTRLTVT.